These 25 T cell receptor beta chains originate from one sample sequenced in a study of blood T cell repertoires in COVID-19. Produced via immunoSEQ multiplex PCR; TCRdb's table is partial and in-frame only. The repertoire holds tens of thousands of clones, with around 74% as singletons. The sequenced sample was peripheral blood. The origin of the receptors is a woman in her fifties or sixties with active or convalescent COVID-19.

This clone was found a few times. This chain connects TRBV4-3 to TRBJ1-3, with D tentatively TRBD1 (5 bases). Germline V gene data show CDR1 as LGHNA and CDR2 as YSLEER. The V end was cut by 0 bases, the J end by 2 bases, with 11 bases between. This CDR3 contains 16 residues. CDR3 DNA sequence: TGCGCCAGCAGCCAAGAAGGAGGGGTCCCTGGAAACACCATATATTTT. It specifies CASSQEGGVPGNTIYF.

This clone is termed medium-sized. The V gene is TRBV5-6, the J gene TRBJ2-7; 8 bases are shared with TRBD1. Germline V lookup: CDR1 SGHDT, CDR2 YYEEEE. Trimming cost V 2 bases and J 5 bases; bases outside gene matches: 6. This CDR3 comprises 14 residues. The CDR3 reads CASSFSDRADEQYF. The CDR3 bases are TGTGCCAGCAGCTTCTCGGACAGGGCGGACGAGCAGTACTTC.

The chain is built from TRBV6-2 or TRBV6-3 and TRBJ2-1, with TRBD2 as a possible D gene (6 bases). This CDR3 is built from 16 residues. Germline V gives CDR1 MNHEY, CDR2 SVGEGT. Trimming took 4 bases from V and 3 from J, leaving 16 bases between them. CDR3 amino acids: CASSSPGTVNYNEQFF. CDR3 sequence (DNA): TGTGCCAGCAGTTCTCCTGGGACTGTAAACTACAATGAGCAGTTCTTC.

The chain recombines TRBV19 with TRBJ1-4, with D perhaps TRBD1 (5 bases). The CDR3 spans 15 residues. Germline CDR1 is LNHDA and CDR2 is SQIVND (reference sequence). Trimming removed 1 base from V and 6 bases from J, with 12 bases in between. In DNA, the CDR3 is TGTGCCAGTAGTATAGCAGGGTCTGGGGATGAAAAACTGTTTTTT. It translates to CASSIAGSGDEKLFF.

V gene TRBV6-5 combines with J gene TRBJ2-6; the D gene is possibly TRBD2 (5 bases). V was pared by 7 bases and J by 0 bases, with 7 bases between. The V gene's germline CDR1 is MNHEY and CDR2 SVGAGI. The CDR3 covers 14 residues. CDR3 sequence reads: CASTRGSGANVLTF. The CDR3 bases are TGTGCCAGCACCCGGGGCTCTGGGGCCAACGTCCTGACTTTC.

The chain uses TRBV19 and TRBJ1-2; D not resolved. Germline V gene sequence: CDR1 LNHDA, CDR2 SQIVND (reference sequence). The length of the CDR3 is 14 residues. V was cut by 5 bases and J by 5 bases, with 15 bases left in between. The DNA for the CDR3 is TGTGCCAGTAGTCCTGTAGACAAACCGTATGGCTACACCTTC. Translating gives CASSPVDKPYGYTF.

V usage is TRBV19 and J usage is TRBJ2-7; D is unresolved. The CDR3 loop spans 14 amino acids. Trimming took 0 bases from V and 0 from J, leaving 6 bases between them. The germline gives CDR1 LNHDA, CDR2 SQIVND (reference sequence). CDR3 in DNA: TGTGCCAGTAGTATAGACGGAGCCTCCTACGAGCAGTACTTC. Protein product: CASSIDGASYEQYF.

This clone was picked up a small number of times. The V gene is TRBV5-1, the J gene TRBJ2-5, with 7 bases aligning to TRBD2. The CDR3 sequence is 14 residues long. CDR1 SGHRS and CDR2 YFSETQ come from the germline V gene. V was pared by 9 bases and J by 2 bases, with 10 bases of the junction left unmatched. CDR3 in amino acids: CATRWSSGQETQYF. As DNA, the CDR3 is TGCGCCACCCGTTGGAGTAGCGGGCAAGAGACCCAGTACTTC.

The chain combines TRBV5-1 with TRBJ2-1, with TRBD2 matching over 13 bases. The germline CDR1 and CDR2 sequences are SGHRS and YFSETQ. The ends lost 0 bases at V and 4 bases at J; junction bases unmatched: 4. The CDR3 is made up of 17 amino acids. CDR3 sequence (DNA): TGCGCCAGCAGCTTGGTGACTAGCGGGAGGATATACAATGAGCAGTTCTTC. It yields the protein CASSLVTSGRIYNEQFF. Supplemented by reference TRBV5-1 and TRBJ2-1, the full variable domain reads KAGVTQTPRYLIKTRGQQVTLSCSPISGHRSVSWYQQTPGQGLQFLFEYFSETQRNKGNFPGRFSGRQFSNSRSEMNVSTLELGDSALYLCASSLVTSGRIYNEQFFGPGTRLTVL.

The V and J genes are TRBV28 and TRBJ1-5, with TRBD1 matching over 8 bases. This CDR3 has 15 amino acids. The junction had 3 bases not matched to a gene; V was cut back by 4 bases and J by 1 base. CDR1 and CDR2 (germline): MDHEN, SYDVKM. CDR3 sequence reads: CASSSTGGSNQPQHF. CDR3 nucleotide sequence: TGTGCCAGCAGTTCCACAGGGGGAAGCAATCAGCCCCAGCATTTT. Based on the CDR3 plus reference TRBV28 and TRBJ1-5, the full variable domain is DVKVTQSSRYLVKRTGEKVFLECVQDMDHENMFWYRQDPGLGLRLIYFSYDVKMKEKGDIPEGYSVSREKKERFSLILESASTNQTSMYLCASSSTGGSNQPQHFGDGTRLSIL.

V usage is TRBV6-1 and J usage is TRBJ2-5, with a possible D match to TRBD1 (6 bases). V shed 5 bases and J shed 10 bases, with 14 bases lying between them. CDR1 MNHNS and CDR2 SASEGT come from the germline V gene. This CDR3 is built from 12 residues. CDR3 DNA: TGTGCCAGCAGTTCCGGACAGTTTGGCCAGTACTTC. The encoded protein is CASSSGQFGQYF.

The gene calls are TRBV27 and TRBJ1-4; TRBD1 matches 7 bases. Germline V gene sequence: CDR1 MNHEY, CDR2 SMNVEV (reference sequence). V shed 4 bases, J shed 3 bases, and the junction held 8 bases outside the gene matches. This CDR3 region has 16 residues. DNA for the CDR3: TGTGCCAGCAGTTCGCGGGGGGGACAGCCTAATGAAAAACTGTTTTTT. The encoded protein is CASSSRGGQPNEKLFF.

The chain employs TRBV27 and TRBJ2-7; tentative D call: TRBD1 (6 bases). The CDR3 contains 16 residues. V was trimmed by 5 bases and J by 0 bases, leaving 17 bases between them. Germline V lookup: CDR1 MNHEY, CDR2 SMNVEV (reference sequence). This CDR3 reads CASSDLQGRSSYEQYF. CDR3 nucleotides: TGTGCCAGCAGTGATCTCCAGGGGCGGAGCTCCTACGAGCAGTACTTC.

This sequence joins TRBV11-2 and TRBJ2-7, with TRBD1 matching over 12 bases. Germline CDR1 reads SGHAT; CDR2 reads FQNNGV. There are 15 residues in the CDR3. V shed 6 bases, J shed 6 bases, and the junction held 9 bases outside the gene matches. CDR3 in amino acids: CASRTWGQGAGEQYF. Here the CDR3 DNA reads TGTGCCAGCAGGACATGGGGACAGGGGGCAGGCGAGCAGTACTTC.

V gene TRBV5-1 combines with J gene TRBJ2-5; 9 bases are shared with TRBD2. Germline CDR1 SGHRS, CDR2 YFSETQ. V shed 2 bases and J 3 bases; nucleotides not matched to a gene: 5. The length of the CDR3 is 15 residues. CDR3 residues: CASSLRSGRKETQYF. CDR3 nucleotides: TGCGCCAGCAGCTTAAGGAGCGGGAGGAAAGAGACCCAGTACTTC.

The gene calls are TRBV19 and TRBJ2-7; D is perhaps TRBD1 (6 bases). Between the trimmed V and J ends, which lost 5 bases and 6 bases, there was a span of 20 bases. The germline V gene encodes CDR1 LNHDA and CDR2 SQIVND (reference sequence). This CDR3 is 15 amino acids long. The DNA of the CDR3 is TGTGCCAGTAGTCTACATGAAGGGACAAGGGGCGAGCAGTACTTC. Amino acid sequence: CASSLHEGTRGEQYF. Full variable domain (missing parts from reference TRBV19 and TRBJ2-7): DGGITQSPKYLFRKEGQNVTLSCEQNLNHDAMYWYRQDPGQGLRLIYYSQIVNDFQKGDIAEGYSVSREKKESFPLTVTSAQKNPTAFYLCASSLHEGTRGEQYFGPGTRLTVT.

The chain joins TRBV18 to TRBJ1-1, with 11 bases identical to TRBD1. Germline CDR1 is KGHSH and CDR2 is LQKENI. The CDR3 totals 14 residues. Trimming cost V 6 bases and J 7 bases; bases outside gene matches: 7. CDR3 region: CASSLDRGLDEAFF. The CDR3 DNA follows: TGTGCCAGCTCCTTGGACAGGGGGCTAGATGAAGCTTTCTTT. The full variable domain, with the rest looked up from reference TRBV18 and TRBJ1-1, is NAGVMQNPRHLVRRRGQEARLRCSPMKGHSHVYWYRQLPEEGLKFMVYLQKENIIDESGMPKERFSAEFPKEGPSILRIQQVVRGDSAAYFCASSLDRGLDEAFFGQGTRLTVV.

This clone was recorded only once. This sequence joins TRBV6-5 and TRBJ1-1, with D perhaps matching TRBD1 (5 bases). This CDR3 region has 12 residues. Trimming stripped 6 bases from V and 5 bases from J, with 10 bases between. Germline-derived CDR1 and CDR2 are MNHEY and SVGAGI. Here the CDR3 reads CASRHGGTEAFF. The DNA of the CDR3 is TGTGCCAGCAGACACGGGGGAACTGAAGCTTTCTTT.

This clone was seen a single time. In DNA form, the CDR3 reads TGTGCCAGCAGTTGGGGGACAGGGTCCTACACCTTC. Amino acid sequence: CASSWGTGSYTF. V is TRBV6-1 and J is TRBJ1-2; 9 nucleotides match TRBD1. V gave up 5 bases and J gave up 10 bases; unmatched junction bases: 5. The germline gives CDR1 MNHNS, CDR2 SASEGT. The CDR3 extends over 12 amino acids.

The table lists this clone with a count of one. This chain links TRBV2 with TRBJ1-1; 7 bases match TRBD1. Germline CDR1 and CDR2: SNHLY and FYNNEI. The CDR3 is 13 residues long. V shed 4 bases, J shed 7 bases, and the junction held 6 bases outside the gene matches. This CDR3 is CASSATGRSEAFF. The CDR3 region has the DNA TGTGCCAGCAGTGCGACAGGGAGAAGTGAAGCTTTCTTT.

The chain combines TRBV24-1 with TRBJ2-7; the D gene is possibly TRBD1 (6 bases). Trimming removed 9 bases from V and 10 bases from J, with 15 bases in between. This CDR3 spans 11 amino acids. Germline assignment: CDR1 KGHDR and CDR2 SFDVKD. CDR3 nucleotides: TGTGCCACCGGGTACAGGGACATCCAGTACTTC. Translated: CATGYRDIQYF.

The genes are TRBV5-1 and TRBJ2-1, with 9 bases that match TRBD2. With V trimmed by 6 bases and J by 1 base, 8 bases remained unmatched. Germline values: CDR1 SGHRS, CDR2 YFSETQ. CDR3 length: 16 amino acids. The CDR3 DNA follows: TGCGCCAGCACCAGGACCGCGGGAGGGTCCTACAATGAGCAGTTCTTC. Protein: CASTRTAGGSYNEQFF.

This clone occurred once. CDR3 in DNA: TGTGCCAGCAGTTACGCGCCTTGGGGCTACACCTTC. It translates to CASSYAPWGYTF. The V call is TRBV6-5, the J call TRBJ1-2; D ambiguous. The germline CDR1 and CDR2 sequences are MNHEY and SVGAGI. CDR3 size: 12 residues. Deletions cut 2 bases from V and 8 bases from J, with 9 bases between.

There are a few counts of this clone. The chain combines TRBV2 with TRBJ2-2, with D tentatively TRBD1 (5 bases). Trimming stripped 6 bases from V and 2 bases from J, with 13 bases between. From germline, CDR1 is SNHLY and CDR2 FYNNEI. The CDR3 totals 15 residues. The CDR3 region is CASRYPRANTGELFF. CDR3 coding DNA: TGTGCCAGCAGGTACCCCAGGGCCAACACCGGGGAGCTGTTTTTT.

CDR3 protein: CASAGDGGGYTF. The CDR3 DNA follows: TGTGCCAGTGCAGGGGATGGAGGCGGCTACACCTTC. The chain employs TRBV19 and TRBJ1-2; D is possibly TRBD1 (6 bases). The CDR3 spans 12 residues. Germline V CDR1 and CDR2: LNHDA, SQIVND (reference sequence). Trimming left V 8 bases short and J 8 bases short, with 15 bases between.